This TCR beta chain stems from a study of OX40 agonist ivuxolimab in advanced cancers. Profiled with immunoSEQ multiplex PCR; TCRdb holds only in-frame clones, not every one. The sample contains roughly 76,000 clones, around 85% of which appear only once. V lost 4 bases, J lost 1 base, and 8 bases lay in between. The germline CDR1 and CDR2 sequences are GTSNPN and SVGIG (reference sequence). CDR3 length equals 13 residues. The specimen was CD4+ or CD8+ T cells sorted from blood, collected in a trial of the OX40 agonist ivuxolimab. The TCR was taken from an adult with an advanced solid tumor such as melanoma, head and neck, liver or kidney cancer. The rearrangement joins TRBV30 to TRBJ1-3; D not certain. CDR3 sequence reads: CAWTHSSGNTIYF. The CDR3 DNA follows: TGTGCCTGGACCCACAGTTCTGGAAACACCATATATTTT.